Following are 19 T cell receptor beta chains from one sample sequenced in a study of circulating CD8 cells and anti-PD-1 response in melanoma. From live CD3+CD8+TCRalphabeta+ cells, four PD-1 and/or TIGIT subsets were sorted. Using approximately 16 ng of total RNA, TCR libraries were made with the QIAseq Immune Repertoire TCR panel. TCRdb reanalysed the reads using MiXCR and keeps one entry per CDR3 protein. This sample has roughly 250 distinct CDR3 sequences, with around 8.5% found just once. The input for sequencing was CD8+ T cells from PBMCs, taken at baseline or after one month of anti-PD-1 therapy (not recorded which). All receptors come from a human donor with melanoma.

By share, this clonotype counts as large. This chain connects TRBV7-2 to TRBJ1-2; D unresolved. Per germline, CDR1 SGHTA and CDR2 FQGNSA. Between the trimmed V and J ends, which lost 5 bases and 2 bases, there was a span of 12 bases. The CDR3 covers 14 residues. This chain's CDR3 is CASSPDGGNYGYTF. The CDR3 DNA follows: TGTGCCAGCAGCCCAGATGGAGGGAACTATGGCTACACCTTC.

In its sample, this clonotype ranks as hyperexpanded. The rearrangement links TRBV20-1 to TRBJ1-2; D gene unclear. The CDR3 totals 12 residues. Trimming stripped 6 bases from V and 4 bases from J, with 12 bases between. Looked up from germline, CDR1 is DFQATT and CDR2 is SNEGSKA (reference sequence). The CDR3 DNA sequence: TGCAGTGCCGCCAGACCGATCTATGGCTACACCTTC. Its translation is CSAARPIYGYTF.

In this sample, this clonotype turned up a few times. The chain carries TRBV3-1 and TRBJ2-3, with TRBD1 identical over 7 bases. CDR3 length equals 16 residues. Looked up from germline, CDR1 is LGHDT and CDR2 is YNNKEL (reference sequence). V gave up 1 base and J gave up 4 bases; unmatched junction bases: 8. CDR3 nucleotide sequence: TGTGCCAGCAGCCAAGTGGACGGGCAGGGGGCAGATACGCAGTATTTT. It encodes CASSQVDGQGADTQYF.

This clonotype is labeled as large. The chain carries TRBV7-2 and TRBJ2-7; D is perhaps TRBD1 (5 bases). The CDR3 totals 13 residues. The germline V and J ends were trimmed by 2 bases and 3 bases, with 8 bases remaining between them. Germline assignment: CDR1 SGHTA and CDR2 FQGNSA. DNA for the CDR3: TGTGCCAGCAGCTTAAGCCAGGGCTACGAGCAGTACTTC. Its translation: CASSLSQGYEQYF.

Worth noting for this clonotype: A read error may explain this, as a much larger clone is one base away. The chain couples TRBV7-3 to TRBJ2-3; D is unclear. The V end lost 0 bases, the J end lost 0 bases, and 7 bases lay between the germline ends. CDR1 is SGHTA, CDR2 FQGTGA, per germline. CDR3 length: 15 residues. The CDR3 protein is CASSLTPTSTDTQYF. The CDR3 coding sequence is TGTGCCAGCAGCTTAACACCTACCAGCACAGATACGCAGTATTTT. The whole variable domain, filled in from reference TRBV7-3 and TRBJ2-3, reads GAGVSQTPSNKVTEKGKYVELRCDPISGHTALYWYRQSLGQGPEFLIYFQGTGAADDSGLPNDRFFAVRPEGSVSTLKIQRTERGDSAVYLCASSLTPTSTDTQYFGPGTRLTVL.

In this sample, this clonotype is large. The chain has TRBV30 and TRBJ2-7, with D perhaps assigned TRBD1 or TRBD2 (7 bases each). The ends were cut back, 3 bases at V and 3 bases at J, with 15 bases in the middle. The CDR3 extends over 14 amino acids. Germline-derived CDR1 and CDR2 are GTSNPN and SVGIG (reference sequence). As DNA, the CDR3 is TGTGCCTGGAGCAGGGGGGGACCCGTCTACGAGCAGTACTTC. It translates to CAWSRGGPVYEQYF.

Sample share makes this clonotype medium-sized (0.01 to 0.1%). The rearrangement links TRBV19 to TRBJ1-1; the match to TRBD1 covers 9 bases. CDR1 and CDR2 from the germline V gene are LNHDA and SQIVND (reference sequence). V shed 10 bases and J 1 base; nucleotides not matched to a gene: 13. This CDR3 comprises 16 residues. The CDR3 reads CATSPLPGQGNTEAFF. Written as DNA, the CDR3 is TGTGCCACGAGCCCACTCCCGGGACAGGGGAACACTGAAGCTTTCTTT.

Relative to its sample, this clonotype is large (0.1 to 1%). The V gene is TRBV20-1, the J gene TRBJ2-7, with D tentatively TRBD2 (6 bases). Germline assignment: CDR1 DFQATT and CDR2 SNEGSKA (reference sequence). Trimming pared 0 bases from V and 0 bases from J, leaving 12 bases between. The CDR3 consists of 15 residues. CDR3 DNA: TGCAGTGCTAGAGATCTTTACGGGGGCTCCTACGAGCAGTACTTC. As protein: CSARDLYGGSYEQYF.

This clonotype is labeled as large. This chain connects TRBV6-6 to TRBJ2-3, with 11 bases identical to TRBD2. This CDR3 is built from 19 residues. V lost 1 base, J lost 2 bases, and 11 bases stayed unmatched. The germline V gene encodes CDR1 MNHNY and CDR2 SVGAGI (reference sequence). CDR3 DNA sequence: TGTGCCAGCAGTTACTTAGCGCTAGCGGGGGGCCACGACACAGATACGCAGTATTTT. Encoded protein: CASSYLALAGGHDTDTQYF.

Judged by abundance, this clonotype is large. V gene TRBV2 combines with J gene TRBJ2-7; no definite D call. The CDR3 consists of 12 residues. Trimming removed 1 base at V and 5 bases at J, with 6 bases between. CDR1 and CDR2 (germline): SNHLY, FYNNEI. Here the CDR3 reads CASSEGGNEQYF. The CDR3 coding sequence is TGTGCCAGCAGTGAAGGGGGTAACGAGCAGTACTTC.

This clonotype counts as medium-sized. The chain has TRBV12-3 or TRBV12-4 and TRBJ2-3; 7 bases fit TRBD2. Trimming took 5 bases from V and 4 from J; bases not matched to a gene: 3. This CDR3 spans 13 amino acids. CDR3 sequence reads: CASSPGGADTQYF. The DNA for the CDR3 is TGTGCCAGCAGTCCGGGGGGAGCAGATACGCAGTATTTT.

By share, this clonotype counts as medium-sized. J is TRBJ1-1 and V is TRBV24-1, with a tentative D call TRBD1 (5 bases). The germline V gene encodes CDR1 KGHDR and CDR2 SFDVKD. The CDR3 consists of 12 residues. Trimming cost V 1 base and J 10 bases, with 9 bases left between them. The CDR3 is CATSDFEGTAFF. Written as DNA, the CDR3 is TGTGCCACCAGTGATTTCGAGGGGACAGCTTTCTTT.

Judged by abundance, this clonotype is hyperexpanded (1% or more). The chain links TRBV27 to TRBJ2-2; D remains unclear. Germline assignment: CDR1 MNHEY and CDR2 SMNVEV (reference sequence). The CDR3 length is 14 residues. V lost 4 bases to trimming and J lost 1 base, with 7 bases between them. This CDR3 is CASSSHLNTGELFF. The CDR3 DNA reads TGTGCCAGCAGTTCACACTTGAACACCGGGGAGCTGTTTTTT.

On this clonotype itself: The junction departs from the called germline gene at one end, perhaps through a read error. The V gene is TRBV19, the J gene TRBJ1-1; 9 nucleotides match TRBD1. Germline CDR1 is LNHDA and CDR2 is SQIVND (reference sequence). The CDR3 has 16 residues. The CDR3 here is CAGSIDPRTGVGEAFF. DNA for the CDR3: TGTGCCGGTAGTATAGACCCCCGGACAGGGGTTGGTGAAGCTTTCTTT.

This clonotype is large by share. The chain carries TRBV20-1 and TRBJ2-2; 8 positions match TRBD1. The CDR3 contains 16 residues. Trimming took 2 bases from V and 6 from J; bases not matched to a gene: 11. Per the germline V gene, CDR1 is DFQATT and CDR2 is SNEGSKA (reference sequence). The CDR3 DNA sequence: TGCAGTGCTAGACCCATGGACAGGGTGGGCGCCGGGGAGCTGTTTTTT. Protein product: CSARPMDRVGAGELFF.

By share, this clonotype ranks as large (0.1 to 1%). This chain connects TRBV2 to TRBJ2-7, with D unclear. V was shortened by 2 bases and J by 1 base, with 12 bases between the two germline ends. CDR3 size: 15 residues. The V gene's germline CDR1 is SNHLY and CDR2 FYNNEI. Here the CDR3 DNA reads TGTGCCAGCAGTGAAAATCCGGGCCTATCCTACGAGCAGTACTTC. It encodes CASSENPGLSYEQYF.

By share of the sample, this clonotype is medium-sized. The rearrangement joins TRBV19 to TRBJ2-2; D gene uncertain. Between the trimmed V and J ends, which lost 0 bases and 1 base, there was a span of 15 bases. Germline lookup yields CDR1 LNHDA and CDR2 SQIVND (reference sequence). The CDR3 runs 18 residues. In DNA form, the CDR3 reads TGTGCCAGTAGTATAGATTGGCCTTACATGGGGAACACCGGGGAGCTGTTTTTT. Residues: CASSIDWPYMGNTGELFF.

This clonotype is medium-sized in the sample. J is TRBJ2-7 and V is TRBV2; TRBD1 aligns across 10 bases. Looked up from germline, CDR1 is SNHLY and CDR2 is FYNNEI. The CDR3 runs to 18 residues. Trimming removed 1 base from V and 0 bases from J; junction bases left unmatched: 9. In DNA form, the CDR3 reads TGTGCCAGCAGTGAAGATGGGACAGGGGCGATTTTCTCCTACGAGCAGTACTTC. Residues: CASSEDGTGAIFSYEQYF.

This clonotype is judged large (0.1 to 1%). V usage is TRBV6-1 and J usage is TRBJ2-7; the D gene is possibly TRBD2 (7 bases). Between the trimmed V and J ends, which lost 7 bases and 0 bases, there was a span of 16 bases. This CDR3 has 15 residues. Germline V gene data show CDR1 as MNHNS and CDR2 as SASEGT. The CDR3 spells CASIPLGGHSYEQYF. The CDR3 DNA follows: TGTGCCAGCATCCCCCTCGGGGGGCACTCCTACGAGCAGTACTTC.